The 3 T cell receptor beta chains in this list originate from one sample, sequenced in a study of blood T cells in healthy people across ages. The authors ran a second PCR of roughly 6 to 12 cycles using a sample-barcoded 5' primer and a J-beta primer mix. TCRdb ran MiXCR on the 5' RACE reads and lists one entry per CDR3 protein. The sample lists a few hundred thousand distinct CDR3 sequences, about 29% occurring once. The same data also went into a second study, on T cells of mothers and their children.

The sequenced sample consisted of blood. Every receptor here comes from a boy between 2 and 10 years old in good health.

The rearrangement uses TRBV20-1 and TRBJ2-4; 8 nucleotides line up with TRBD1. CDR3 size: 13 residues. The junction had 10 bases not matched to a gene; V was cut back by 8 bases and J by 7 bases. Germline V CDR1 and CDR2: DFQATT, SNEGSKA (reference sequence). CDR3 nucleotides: TGCAGTTCACACGGACAGGGCGGGAACATTCAGTACTTC. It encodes CSSHGQGGNIQYF.

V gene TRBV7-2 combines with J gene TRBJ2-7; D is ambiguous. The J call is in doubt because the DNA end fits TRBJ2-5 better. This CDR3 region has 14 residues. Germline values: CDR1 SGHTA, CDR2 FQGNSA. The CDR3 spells CASSTSHSPVTQYF. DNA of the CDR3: TGTGCCAGCAGTACCTCCCACAGCCCAGTGACCCAGTACTTC.

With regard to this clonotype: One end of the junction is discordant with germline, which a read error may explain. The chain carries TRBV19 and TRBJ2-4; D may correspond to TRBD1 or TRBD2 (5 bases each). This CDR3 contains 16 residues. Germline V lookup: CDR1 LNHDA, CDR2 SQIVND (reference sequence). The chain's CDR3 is CAGSPGLDIAKNIQYF. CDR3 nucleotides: TGTGCCGGTAGTCCAGGACTGGACATAGCCAAAAACATTCAGTACTTC.